The 31 T cell receptor beta chains presented below share a single source sample, sequenced in a study of early T cells in non-severe SARS-CoV-2 infection. MiXCR was run by TCRdb on the 5' RACE reads, yielding one entry per CDR3 protein. In the table there are tens of thousands of distinct CDR3 sequences, 12% of which are singletons. Sequencing was done on a sample of whole blood. The receptors originated from an adult who was a healthcare worker with PCR-confirmed SARS-CoV-2 infection or an uninfected control (not recorded which).

The chain couples TRBV28 to TRBJ2-1, with D hard to call. Germline V CDR1 and CDR2: MDHEN, SYDVKM. The V end was cut by 1 base, the J end by 1 base, with 5 bases between. The CDR3 is 14 residues long. The CDR3, as DNA: TGTGCCAGCAGTTTATTGGGGTCCTACAATGAGCAGTTCTTC. Amino acids: CASSLLGSYNEQFF.

This clonotype has just a few counts. V usage is TRBV29-1 and J usage is TRBJ2-2; TRBD1 aligns across 7 bases. V lost 5 bases, J lost 3 bases, and 12 bases stayed unmatched. Germline lookup yields CDR1 SQVTM and CDR2 ANQGSEA. The length of the CDR3 is 16 residues. The DNA for the CDR3 is TGCAGCGTTAAAATGCAGAGGGACAGCTACACCGGGGAGCTGTTTTTT. Its protein product is CSVKMQRDSYTGELFF.

This clonotype was counted at least ten times. This rearrangement joins TRBV4-1 to TRBJ2-7, with 10 bases lining up with TRBD2. Germline assignment: CDR1 MGHRA and CDR2 YSYEKL. The trim removed 4 bases at V and 2 bases at J, leaving 11 bases unmatched. The CDR3 spans 17 residues. CDR3 nucleotide sequence: TGCGCCAGCAGCCCGCGCCCGGGGACTAGCGAGACCTACGAGCAGTACTTC. As protein: CASSPRPGTSETYEQYF.

This clonotype was found many times. This chain uses TRBV6-6 with TRBJ1-6; D is ambiguous. The V gene lost 8 bases and the J gene lost 13 bases, with 24 bases spanning the gap. The CDR3 is made up of 15 amino acids. The V gene's germline CDR1 is MNHNY and CDR2 SVGAGI (reference sequence). The CDR3 is CASVGEPALTGPLHF. DNA of the CDR3: TGTGCCAGCGTAGGAGAGCCGGCCCTCACCGGGCCCCTCCACTTT.

The chain joins TRBV7-9 to TRBJ1-5; 10 positions agree with TRBD1. Trimming at V came to 4 bases and at J to 2 bases, leaving 2 bases not matched to a gene. The CDR3 is 15 amino acids. CDR1 is SEHNR, CDR2 FQNEAQ, per germline (reference sequence). CDR3 DNA: TGTGCCAGCAGCTACGGGACAGGGGGCAATCAGCCCCAGCATTTT. This gives the protein CASSYGTGGNQPQHF. Based on the CDR3 plus reference TRBV7-9 and TRBJ1-5, the full variable domain is DTGVSQNPRHKITKRGQNVTFRCDPISEHNRLYWYRQTLGQGPEFLTYFQNEAQLEKSRLLSDRFSAERPKGSFSTLEIQRTEQGDSAMYLCASSYGTGGNQPQHFGDGTRLSIL.

This chain links TRBV29-1 with TRBJ2-3; D unclear. CDR3 length: 11 amino acids. Germline V gene data show CDR1 as SQVTM and CDR2 as ANQGSEA. The ends were cut back, 4 bases at V and 5 bases at J, with 7 bases in the middle. The DNA for the CDR3 is TGCAGCGTTGCCCCTTTAGATACGCAGTATTTT. Its translation: CSVAPLDTQYF.

This clonotype was detected ten times or more. The chain links TRBV6-6 to TRBJ1-5, with TRBD1 as a possible D gene (6 bases). The CDR3 spans 16 residues. The V and J ends lost 5 bases and 4 bases respectively, with 18 bases between them. Germline V gene lookup returns CDR1 MNHNY and CDR2 SVGAGI (reference sequence). CDR3 region: CASSEITGRKNQPQHF. In DNA, the CDR3 is TGTGCCAGCAGTGAAATAACAGGGCGGAAGAATCAGCCCCAGCATTTT.

V usage is TRBV6-2 or TRBV6-3 and J usage is TRBJ2-7; 12 bases fit TRBD2. CDR3 length: 16 residues. Germline V gives CDR1 MNHEY, CDR2 SVGEGT. Trimming cost V 2 bases and J 4 bases; bases outside gene matches: 6. The CDR3 DNA follows: TGTGCCAGCAGTTACGCCAGACTAGCGGGAGAGTACGAGCAGTACTTC. It codes for CASSYARLAGEYEQYF.

This clonotype has only a few counts. V usage is TRBV20-1 and J usage is TRBJ1-1; weak D call: TRBD1 (6 bases). CDR1 and CDR2 (germline): DFQATT, SNEGSKA (reference sequence). This CDR3 spans 14 amino acids. Trimming left V 5 bases short and J 1 base short, with 14 bases between. The CDR3 nucleotides are TGCAGTGCTGGCTCGGGACACTCGAACACTGAAGCTTTCTTT. Translated: CSAGSGHSNTEAFF.

This clonotype was counted ten times or more. This chain links TRBV7-9 with TRBJ2-7; 11 positions match TRBD2. The junction had 9 bases not matched to a gene; V was cut back by 4 bases and J by 1 base. Germline V gene sequence: CDR1 SEHNR, CDR2 FQNEAQ (reference sequence). CDR3 length: 17 residues. CDR3 DNA: TGTGCCAGCAGCTCTCTTATGGGACTAGCGGCTTCCTACGAGCAGTACTTC. Its protein product is CASSSLMGLAASYEQYF.

This clonotype was recorded at least ten times. V gene TRBV6-5 combines with J gene TRBJ2-3, with TRBD2 as a possible D gene (6 bases). Per germline, CDR1 MNHEY and CDR2 SVGAGI. V gave up 6 bases and J gave up 4 bases, with 17 bases separating them. The CDR3 contains 15 residues. CDR3 protein: CASRGGLRGADTQYF. CDR3 DNA sequence: TGTGCCAGCAGAGGAGGGCTCCGGGGTGCAGATACGCAGTATTTT.

This clonotype has a count of ten or more. This chain links TRBV27 with TRBJ1-5; maybe TRBD1 (6 bases). Looked up from germline, CDR1 is MNHEY and CDR2 is SMNVEV (reference sequence). The CDR3 totals 14 residues. Deletions cut 2 bases from V and 6 bases from J, with 11 bases between. CDR3 bases: TGTGCCAGCAGTTTAATGGGGGGCAGTCAGCCCCAGCATTTT. Translated, it gives CASSLMGGSQPQHF.

This clonotype was seen a handful of times. The chain has TRBV20-1 and TRBJ2-7; 7 nucleotides align to TRBD2. The CDR3 is made up of 14 amino acids. The ends lost 0 bases at V and 4 bases at J; junction bases unmatched: 6. Germline CDR1 reads DFQATT; CDR2 reads SNEGSKA (reference sequence). As DNA, the CDR3 is TGCAGTGCTAGAGATCATCAGGGAGGGTACGAGCAGTACTTC. This translates into CSARDHQGGYEQYF.

With respect to this clonotype: A much larger clone lies one base from this, so it may be a read error. This chain connects TRBV6-1 to TRBJ1-2; D gene ambiguous. Trimming removed 7 bases at V and 6 bases at J, with 18 bases between. This CDR3 is 14 amino acids long. Germline V gene sequence: CDR1 MNHNS, CDR2 SASEGT. The CDR3: CASMVGSLNHGYTF. The CDR3 DNA is TGTGCCAGCATGGTCGGCAGCCTGAACCATGGCTACACCTTC.

This clonotype was counted ten times or more. The chain recombines TRBV2 with TRBJ1-2; 7 nucleotides line up with TRBD1. V trimming: 4 bases; J trimming: 7 bases; junction bases outside the gene matches: 9. The length of the CDR3 is 14 residues. Per the germline V gene, CDR1 is SNHLY and CDR2 is FYNNEI. CDR3 protein: CASSVGTEPSGYTF. CDR3 sequence (DNA): TGTGCCAGCAGTGTAGGGACAGAGCCTTCTGGCTACACCTTC.

The chain couples TRBV4-1 to TRBJ2-1; D is perhaps TRBD1 (5 bases). Trimming pared 4 bases from V and 5 bases from J, leaving 24 bases between. Germline V gene data show CDR1 as MGHRA and CDR2 as YSYEKL. CDR3 size: 18 residues. The CDR3 protein is CASSPVMGQPLLNNEQFF. In nucleotides, the CDR3 is TGCGCCAGCAGCCCCGTGATGGGGCAGCCCCTACTTAACAATGAGCAGTTCTTC.

This clonotype has a single count. The rearrangement uses TRBV3-1 and TRBJ2-7, with D perhaps matching TRBD1 (7 bases). The CDR3 runs 17 residues. With 0 bases removed from V and 4 bases from J, the gap between germline ends came to 19 bases. The germline gives CDR1 LGHDT, CDR2 YNNKEL (reference sequence). The CDR3 DNA is TGTGCCAGCAGCCAAGACCCAGGGGGGCGGGCCTTTTACGAGCAGTACTTC. This encodes CASSQDPGGRAFYEQYF.

This clonotype was seen at least ten times. CDR3 in DNA: TGTGCCAGCTCCCCCGGGACTAGCGGTCTACTCTACGAGCAGTACTTC. Encoded protein: CASSPGTSGLLYEQYF. The V call is TRBV18, the J call TRBJ2-7, with TRBD2 matching 11 bases. Germline V gene data show CDR1 as KGHSH and CDR2 as LQKENI. The J segment lost 3 bases and the V segment lost 6 bases, leaving 10 bases of the junction unmatched. There are 16 residues in the CDR3.

In this sample, this clonotype turned up a few times. The chain employs TRBV5-4 and TRBJ2-5, with 9 positions matching TRBD1. Per germline, CDR1 SGHNT and CDR2 YYREEE (reference sequence). The trim removed 5 bases at V and 2 bases at J, leaving 1 base unmatched. The CDR3 runs 13 residues. CDR3 sequence: CASRDRGQETQYF. The CDR3 bases are TGTGCCAGCAGGGACAGGGGACAAGAGACCCAGTACTTC. Together with reference TRBV5-4 and TRBJ2-5, the CDR3 gives the full variable domain: ETGVTQSPTHLIKTRGQQVTLRCSSQSGHNTVSWYQQALGQGPQFIFQYYREEENGRGNFPPRFSGLQFPNYSSELNVNALELDDSALYLCASRDRGQETQYFGPGTRLLVL.

In this sample, this clonotype turned up a few times. The chain links TRBV18 to TRBJ2-3, with 8 bases aligning to TRBD2. Losses at the gene ends were 3 bases for V and 0 bases for J; bases not matched to a gene: 8. The CDR3 is 17 residues long. Germline V gene data show CDR1 as KGHSH and CDR2 as LQKENI. The CDR3 is CASSPRSGLGSTDTQYF. In DNA form, the CDR3 reads TGTGCCAGCTCACCTAGATCGGGACTAGGGAGCACAGATACGCAGTATTTT.

The genes are TRBV28 and TRBJ2-6; D perhaps matches TRBD2 (6 bases). Germline V lookup: CDR1 MDHEN, CDR2 SYDVKM. The CDR3 runs 16 residues. The germline V and J ends were trimmed by 5 bases and 2 bases, with 13 bases remaining between them. CDR3 region: CASSLAAGTGANVLTF. The CDR3 nucleotides read TGTGCCAGCAGTCTCGCGGCGGGGACTGGGGCCAACGTCCTGACTTTC.

Worth noting for this clonotype: This may be a read error, as it is one base from a much larger clone. This chain joins TRBV6-2 or TRBV6-3 and TRBJ2-7; possibly TRBD1 for D (6 bases). Germline lookup yields CDR1 MNHEY and CDR2 SVGEGT. This CDR3 is built from 14 residues. This CDR3 is CVSGRQVPAPEQYF. DNA of the CDR3: TGTGTCAGCGGACGACAGGTGCCGGCTCCCGAGCAGTACTTC.

This chain links TRBV7-8 with TRBJ2-5; 8 bases fit TRBD2. The V gene's germline CDR1 is SGHVS and CDR2 FQNEAQ. The junction had 17 bases not matched to a gene; V was cut back by 1 base and J by 7 bases. This CDR3 has 18 residues. The CDR3 loop reads CASSLGNSGTRLWVTQYF. The CDR3 DNA reads as TGTGCCAGCAGCTTAGGGAATTCCGGGACTAGATTGTGGGTGACCCAGTACTTC.

The table lists this clonotype with a few counts. The V call is TRBV5-4, the J call TRBJ2-7; D is perhaps TRBD1 (7 bases). V dropped 7 bases and J dropped 5 bases, with 22 bases sitting between them. The V gene's germline CDR1 is SGHNT and CDR2 YYREEE (reference sequence). This CDR3 is built from 15 residues. The DNA of the CDR3 is TGTGCCAGCCACGTCAGGGGGGCGCGGGCCAACGAGCAGTACTTC. Translating it yields CASHVRGARANEQYF.

The chain combines TRBV12-3 or TRBV12-4 with TRBJ2-2; D is perhaps TRBD1 or TRBD2 (5 bases each). The CDR3 extends over 11 amino acids. The CDR3 is CATEGLGELFF. The DNA of the CDR3 is TGTGCTACCGAGGGGCTCGGGGAGCTGTTTTTT.

This clonotype came up many times. The chain uses TRBV6-1 and TRBJ1-1; 8 bases match TRBD1. The germline V gene encodes CDR1 MNHNS and CDR2 SASEGT. V lost 6 bases and J lost 1; bases outside the gene matches: 7. There are 15 residues in the CDR3. The CDR3 coding sequence is TGTGCCAGCAGGGCAGGACAGGGCCGGAACACTGAAGCTTTCTTT. Protein sequence: CASRAGQGRNTEAFF.

This clonotype occurred a few times. The chain combines TRBV20-1 with TRBJ2-7; D is undetermined. The CDR3 contains 11 residues. With 6 bases removed from V and 2 bases from J, the gap between germline ends came to 8 bases. Germline CDR1 and CDR2: DFQATT and SNEGSKA (reference sequence). CDR3 sequence (DNA): TGCAGTGCGCACAATCCCTACGAGCAGTACTTC. It is translated as CSAHNPYEQYF.

This clonotype is medium-sized (0.01 to 0.1%) within its sample. This sequence joins TRBV6-2 or TRBV6-3 and TRBJ2-1; TRBD1 is a possible D gene (6 bases). The CDR3 length is 14 residues. V was pared by 6 bases and J by 7 bases, with 16 bases between. Germline V gene sequence: CDR1 MNHEY, CDR2 SVGEGT. The CDR3 is CASRGGGDWNEQFF. In nucleotides, the CDR3 is TGTGCCAGCAGAGGGGGTGGGGATTGGAATGAGCAGTTCTTC.

The table lists this clonotype with many counts. This chain links TRBV4-1 with TRBJ1-2; no reliable D call. The CDR3 runs to 11 residues. Trimming removed 6 bases at V and 5 bases at J, with 7 bases between. Germline values: CDR1 MGHRA, CDR2 YSYEKL. The CDR3 loop is CASREAYGYTF. CDR3 sequence (DNA): TGCGCCAGCAGGGAGGCGTATGGCTACACCTTC.

This clonotype was counted ten times or more. The chain joins TRBV3-1 to TRBJ2-2; D remains ambiguous. The V and J ends lost 6 bases and 0 bases respectively, with 17 bases between them. The CDR3 contains 17 residues. The germline V gene encodes CDR1 LGHDT and CDR2 YNNKEL (reference sequence). The CDR3 loop is CASRQWGTNANTGELFF. CDR3 DNA: TGTGCCAGCAGGCAATGGGGAACGAATGCGAACACCGGGGAGCTGTTTTTT. Filled out from reference TRBV3-1 and TRBJ2-2, the complete variable domain reads DTAVSQTPKYLVTQMGNDKSIKCEQNLGHDTMYWYKQDSKKFLKIMFSYNNKELIINETVPNRFSPKSPDKAHLNLHINSLELGDSAVYFCASRQWGTNANTGELFFGEGSRLTVL.

This clonotype was seen at least ten times. This sequence joins TRBV7-3 and TRBJ2-1; the D call may be TRBD1 or TRBD2 (6 bases each). Per germline, CDR1 SGHTA and CDR2 FQGTGA. V was shortened by 5 bases and J by 2 bases, with 25 bases between the two germline ends. This CDR3 contains 19 residues. CDR3 residues: CASSPDPSWRGATYNEQFF. In DNA form, the CDR3 reads TGTGCCAGCAGCCCCGACCCGTCCTGGAGGGGGGCCACCTACAATGAGCAGTTCTTC.